This T cell receptor beta chain was obtained from a study of cytomegalovirus exposure and HLA in healthy donors. Study-level findings and limits: When a later analysis was performed, an Asian-associated ancestry cluster reportedly had fewer N-insertions than the roughly 730-donor mean. Previous analysis showed most TCR beta V segments were productive about 87% or about 30% of the time. Across donors, most TCRs were seen rarely, yet some public ones were widespread.

A multiplex PCR was run with 60 Vbeta primers and 13 Jbeta primers. Here immunoSEQ multiplex PCR was the method, and the copy in TCRdb shows in-frame clones only, minus some. This table holds some 160,000 clones, 65% to 75% found once. The CDR3 is made up of 18 amino acids. The germline V gene encodes CDR1 MDHEN and CDR2 SYDVKM. Trimming removed 5 bases from V and 7 bases from J, with 29 bases in between. This clone showed up just a few times. Its target is not known. The sequence was obtained from a man in his fifties or sixties in good health and CMV-seronegative. V gene TRBV28 combines with J gene TRBJ1-2, with D perhaps matching TRBD1 (5 bases). Sequencing input: PBMCs. Here the CDR3 reads CASSRGGDSHQAGRGYTF. The CDR3 bases are TGTGCCAGCAGTCGGGGGGGGGACTCACACCAGGCCGGACGTGGCTACACCTTC.